This TCR beta chain was found in a study of cytomegalovirus exposure and HLA in healthy donors. Assay: immunoSEQ multiplex PCR; the TCRdb copy retains only in-frame clones and omits some. The data show 55,000 to 80,000 clones, 85% to 95% seen once. The V and J ends lost 7 bases and 4 bases, in that order; junction bases with no gene match: 3. This CDR3 region has 13 residues. Germline V gene data show CDR1 as SGHNT and CDR2 as YYREEE (reference sequence). The receptor's source is a young woman in good health and CMV-seropositive. V usage is TRBV5-4 and J usage is TRBJ2-1; 9 bases match TRBD1. The sequenced sample was PBMCs. The CDR3 coding sequence is TGTGCCAGCGCCGGGACAGGGTACAATGAGCAGTTCTTC. Its translation: CASAGTGYNEQFF.